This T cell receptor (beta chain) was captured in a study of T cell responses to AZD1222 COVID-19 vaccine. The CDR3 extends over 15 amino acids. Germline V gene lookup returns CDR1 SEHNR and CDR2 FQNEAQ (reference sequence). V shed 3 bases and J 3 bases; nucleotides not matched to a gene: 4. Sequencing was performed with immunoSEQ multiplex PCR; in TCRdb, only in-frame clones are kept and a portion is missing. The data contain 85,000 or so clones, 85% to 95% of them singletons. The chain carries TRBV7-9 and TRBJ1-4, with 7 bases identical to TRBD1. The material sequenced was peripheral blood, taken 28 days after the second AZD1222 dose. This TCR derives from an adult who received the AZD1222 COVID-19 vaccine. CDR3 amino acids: CASSFYRGPNEKLFF. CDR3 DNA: TGTGCCAGCAGCTTTTACAGGGGTCCTAATGAAAAACTGTTTTTT. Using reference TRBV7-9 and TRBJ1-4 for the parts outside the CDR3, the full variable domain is DTGVSQNPRHKITKRGQNVTFRCDPISEHNRLYWYRQTLGQGPEFLTYFQNEAQLEKSRLLSDRFSAERPKGSFSTLEIQRTEQGDSAMYLCASSFYRGPNEKLFFGSGTQLSVL.